The rows below give T cell receptor beta chains drawn from one sample of a study of blood T cell repertoires in COVID-19. Clones were read by immunoSEQ multiplex PCR, and TCRdb kept only the in-frame ones, dropping some. Here the sample spans about 46,000 clones, 80% to 85% being singletons. The sequencing sample was made of peripheral blood. The source of these receptors is a man in his sixties with active COVID-19. Each CDR3 is given with its conserved first and last residue. D genes are given only for firm matches. The size field is filled for only some rows; it gives once, few, many or a size class.

size	D	V	length	J	DNA	CDR3
.	.	TRBV18	14	TRBJ2-3	TGTGCCAGCTCTCTCTCCCCCTCTACAGATACGCAGTATTTT	CASSLSPSTDTQYF
.	.	TRBV11-2	16	TRBJ1-3	TGTGCCAGCAGCTTAGAAAGAGTGTTCTCTGGAAACACCATATATTTT	CASSLERVFSGNTIYF
once	TRBD1	TRBV29-1	12	TRBJ1-2	TGCAGCTTCAGGGGGGAAGGCTATGGCTACACCTTC	CSFRGEGYGYTF
.	TRBD2	TRBV6-5	14	TRBJ2-5	TGTGCCAGCAGACTAGCGGGGTACCAAGAGACCCAGTACTTC	CASRLAGYQETQYF
.	.	TRBV6-6	15	TRBJ1-5	TGTGCCAGCAGTTACCGGGTCGTTGGGAATCAGCCCCAGCATTTT	CASSYRVVGNQPQHF
.	TRBD1	TRBV28	15	TRBJ2-1	TGTGCCAGCAGTAATCGACAGGGAGTATACAATGAGCAGTTCTTC	CASSNRQGVYNEQFF
.	TRBD2	TRBV29-1	18	TRBJ2-7	TGCAGCGTTGAAATGGCGGCGGTAGCGGGAGGTCTCTCCTACGAGCAGTACTTC	CSVEMAAVAGGLSYEQYF
.	TRBD2	TRBV3-1/TRBV3-2	15	TRBJ2-7	TGTGCCAGCAGCTCGGCGGGGGGGCTCTCCTACGAGCAGTACTTC	CASSSAGGLSYEQYF
once	.	TRBV6-5	14	TRBJ1-6	TGTGCCAGCCAGGAAGACAGATTGAATTCACCCCTCCACTTT	CASQEDRLNSPLHF
.	.	TRBV11-2	14	TRBJ2-3	TGTGCCAGCAGCGGGGGGACTGGCACAGATACGCAGTATTTT	CASSGGTGTDTQYF
few	.	TRBV5-5	15	TRBJ1-2	TGTGCCAGCAGCTTGGCTACCCTCAGAGGTGATGGCTACACCTTC	CASSLATLRGDGYTF
.	.	TRBV12-3/TRBV12-4	13	TRBJ1-6	TGTGCCAGCAGTAGAGACAGCCCTTCACCCCTCCACTTT	CASSRDSPSPLHF
.	TRBD2	TRBV18	20	TRBJ2-3	TGTGCCAGCTCGCTCACCGGGACTAGCGGACGAGCCGGAGGCACAGATACGCAGTATTTT	CASSLTGTSGRAGGTDTQYF
.	.	TRBV2	13	TRBJ2-5	TGTGCCAGCAGTGATGTCCAGGCGGAGACCCAGTACTTC	CASSDVQAETQYF
.	TRBD1	TRBV19	16	TRBJ2-3	TGTGCCAGTAGTTTCCCGGGACAGGGGGCTTCAGATACGCAGTATTTT	CASSFPGQGASDTQYF
.	TRBD2	TRBV5-1	17	TRBJ2-3	TGCGCCAGCAGCGGGACTAGCGGGCAAACTAGCACAGATACGCAGTATTTT	CASSGTSGQTSTDTQYF
.	.	TRBV11-2	16	TRBJ2-3	TGTGCCAGCAGCTTAGGCAGGACACCTAGCACAGATACGCAGTATTTT	CASSLGRTPSTDTQYF
.	.	TRBV21-1	15	TRBJ2-2	TGTGCCAGCAGCATAAACAGCAATGTGTCCGGGGAGCTGTTTTTT	CASSINSNVSGELFF
.	.	TRBV7-3	13	TRBJ2-6	TGTGCCAGCAGCCCCCTTGGGGCCAACGTCCTGACTTTC	CASSPLGANVLTF
.	.	TRBV5-6	15	TRBJ1-6	TGTGCCAGCAGCCGTGTTATCTCCTATAATTCACCCCTCCACTTT	CASSRVISYNSPLHF
.	.	TRBV30	13	TRBJ1-6	TGTGCCTGGAGTAGGGGGGGGAATTCACCCCTCCACTTT	CAWSRGGNSPLHF
few	TRBD1	TRBV7-8	12	TRBJ2-7	TGTGCCAGCAGCCAAACAGGGGGGGAGCAGTACTTC	CASSQTGGEQYF
.	TRBD1	TRBV30	15	TRBJ1-2	TGTGCCTGGAGTGTACTAAGGACAGGGGGCTATGGCTACACCTTC	CAWSVLRTGGYGYTF
.	.	TRBV5-8	13	TRBJ2-5	TGTGCCAGCAGCTGGAGGCGTGGGGAATCCCAGTACTTC	CASSWRRGESQYF
.	TRBD2	TRBV2	15	TRBJ2-1	TGTGCCAGCAGTGATCAAGCGGGAGTCAACAATGAGCAGTTCTTC	CASSDQAGVNNEQFF
.	.	TRBV5-4	15	TRBJ1-1	TGTGCCAGCAGCTTGTCTGGTACGAGGAACACTGAAGCTTTCTTT	CASSLSGTRNTEAFF
.	.	TRBV6-1	12	TRBJ1-1	TGTGCCAGCAGTTATTCAGTTATTGAAGCTTTCTTT	CASSYSVIEAFF
.	TRBD1	TRBV6-4	15	TRBJ2-1	TGTGCCAGCAGCCCCTGGGGACAGGCTTACAATGAGCAGTTCTTC	CASSPWGQAYNEQFF
.	TRBD2	TRBV9	14	TRBJ2-5	TGTGCCAGCAGCGTAGATCGCGGGAGAGAGACCCAGTACTTC	CASSVDRGRETQYF
.	TRBD1	TRBV28	11	TRBJ1-2	TGTGCCAGCACGGACAGGGTAGGCTACACCTTC	CASTDRVGYTF
.	.	TRBV13	17	TRBJ2-1	TGTGCCAGCAGCCCTAGCTGGGACAACCTCAACTCCAATGAGCAGTTCTTC	CASSPSWDNLNSNEQFF
.	TRBD1	TRBV28	12	TRBJ1-2	TGTGCCAGCAGTTTCTGGGACAGGGCGGCTACCTTC	CASSFWDRAATF
.	.	TRBV19	14	TRBJ1-6	TGTGCCAGTAGTGAACGACAGGATAATTCACCCCTCCACTTT	CASSERQDNSPLHF
.	.	TRBV7-9	14	TRBJ1-6	TGTGCCAGCAGCTACGGGTCTCCAAATTCACCCCTCCACTTT	CASSYGSPNSPLHF
.	.	TRBV7-9	15	TRBJ1-5	TGTGCCAGCAGCTCCGGATGGGGGGAAGGTCAGCCCCAGCATTTT	CASSSGWGEGQPQHF
.	TRBD1	TRBV19	14	TRBJ2-1	TGTGCCAGTAGCGGGACAGGGTTCTACAATGAGCAGTTCTTC	CASSGTGFYNEQFF
.	TRBD1	TRBV4-2	15	TRBJ2-2	TGTGCCAGCAGCCAAGGGACAGGTAGCACCGGGGAGCTGTTTTTT	CASSQGTGSTGELFF
.	TRBD2	TRBV6-2/TRBV6-3	19	TRBJ2-3	TGTGCCAGCAGTTACTCGATGACTAGCGGGGGCCTTAGCCTAGATACGCAGTATTTT	CASSYSMTSGGLSLDTQYF
.	.	TRBV11-1	13	TRBJ1-4	TGTGCCAGCAGCTTAGGCCACAGCGGAAAACTGTTTTTT	CASSLGHSGKLFF
.	TRBD1	TRBV30	13	TRBJ2-3	TGTGCCTGGAGTCAGGGGGGCACAGATACGCAGTATTTT	CAWSQGGTDTQYF
.	TRBD2	TRBV7-3	14	TRBJ2-3	TGTGCCAGCAGCTTTGCGGGAGGAATAGATACGCAGTATTTT	CASSFAGGIDTQYF
.	.	TRBV19	11	TRBJ2-7	TGTGCCAGTAGCGGAAGGGAGTACCCATACTTC	CASSGREYPYF
once	TRBD2	TRBV7-3	16	TRBJ2-3	TGTGCCAGCAGCTTAACTAGCGGGAGTGGTGCAGATACGCAGTATTTT	CASSLTSGSGADTQYF
.	TRBD1	TRBV19	15	TRBJ1-2	TGTGCCAGTACCAACCGACAGGGACCTAACTATGGCTACACCTTC	CASTNRQGPNYGYTF
.	.	TRBV4-1	16	TRBJ2-1	TGCGCCAGCAGCCACCCTTTATCGGGATTATACAATGAGCAGTTCTTC	CASSHPLSGLYNEQFF
.	.	TRBV7-3	17	TRBJ2-5	TGTGCCAGCAGCTTAACGGGGGCCGCTAGCGGCCAAGAGACCCAGTACTTC	CASSLTGAASGQETQYF
.	.	TRBV27	16	TRBJ2-5	TGTGCCAGCAGTTTATACCCCGCGGGGACTCAAGAGACCCAGTACTTC	CASSLYPAGTQETQYF
.	.	TRBV27	14	TRBJ2-7	TGTGCCAGCAGTTCTAGACTAGGAGTCGACGAGCAGTACTTC	CASSSRLGVDEQYF
.	TRBD2	TRBV2	15	TRBJ2-1	TGTGCCAGCAGTGAGAAGCGGGGGGGCCACAATGAGCAGTTCTTC	CASSEKRGGHNEQFF
.	.	TRBV4-3	18	TRBJ2-7	TGCGCCAGCAGCCAAGTGGTGGGTCCAAGCGGGCCCTCCTACGAGCAGTACTTC	CASSQVVGPSGPSYEQYF
.	TRBD2	TRBV7-9	16	TRBJ2-3	TGTGCCAGCAGCCGAATAGCGGGGGGAAGGGCAGATACGCAGTATTTT	CASSRIAGGRADTQYF
.	TRBD2	TRBV5-5	15	TRBJ2-5	TGTGCCAGCAGCCAAGCGGGGCGGGCATGGGAGACCCAGTACTTC	CASSQAGRAWETQYF
.	.	TRBV15	14	TRBJ2-3	TGTGCCACCAGCAGAGTAGACTACACAGATACGCAGTATTTT	CATSRVDYTDTQYF
few	.	TRBV11-2	14	TRBJ1-5	TGTGCCAGCAGCCCAGGGAGGGGAGGTCAGCCCCAGCATTTT	CASSPGRGGQPQHF
once	.	TRBV18	13	TRBJ2-2	TGTGCCAGCTCACTCAGGGTGACCGGGGAGCTGTTTTTT	CASSLRVTGELFF
.	.	TRBV6-6	15	TRBJ2-2	TGTGCCAGCAGTTACTCGAGGACAGAATCCGGGGAGCTGTTTTTT	CASSYSRTESGELFF
.	TRBD1	TRBV6-2/TRBV6-3	13	TRBJ2-7	TGTGCCAGCAGTTACTCCACAGGGGGCGAGCAGTACTTC	CASSYSTGGEQYF
.	.	TRBV25-1	14	TRBJ1-4	TGTGCCAGCAGTGGTCTCAGATCTAATGAAAAACTGTTTTTT	CASSGLRSNEKLFF
.	TRBD1	TRBV5-6	15	TRBJ1-1	TGTGCCAGCAGCTTTGGCTCCAGGACAGGGGCTGAAGCTTTCTTT	CASSFGSRTGAEAFF